The rows below give T cell receptor beta chains drawn from one sample of a study of blood T cell repertoires in COVID-19. The data were produced by immunoSEQ multiplex PCR, yet TCRdb's version contains in-frame clones alone and is incomplete. This repertoire shows roughly 220,000 clones, around 90% found once; its top ten account for under 15%. Sequencing was performed on PBMCs or T cells enriched from blood (not recorded which). Receptors were obtained from a woman between 50 and 59 years old with acute COVID-19. The CDR3 runs from the conserved cysteine through the conserved F or W. The D gene is left open where the match is weak. Not all rows give a size; the values are once, few, many and, for expanded clones, a class.

D	V	J	size	CDR3	DNA
TRBD2	TRBV29-1	TRBJ2-7	once	CSVEGGGGRDSYEQYF	TGCAGCGTTGAAGGAGGTGGGGGGAGGGATTCCTACGAGCAGTACTTC
-	TRBV5-1	TRBJ1-6	-	CASGRGDYNSPLHF	TGCGCCAGCGGACGCGGGGACTATAATTCACCCCTCCACTTT
-	TRBV11-3	TRBJ2-1	-	CASSSRSGDEQFF	TGTGCCAGCAGCTCCCGATCCGGGGATGAGCAGTTCTTC
TRBD2	TRBV9	TRBJ2-2	-	CASSARTSGSGGELFF	TGTGCCAGCAGCGCCCGGACTAGCGGCAGTGGGGGGGAGCTGTTTTTT
TRBD1	TRBV6-5	TRBJ1-2	-	CASSGWDRMGIGYTF	TGTGCCAGCAGCGGATGGGACAGGATGGGGATTGGCTACACCTTC
TRBD2	TRBV4-2	TRBJ2-7	-	CASSQGNSGSHEQYF	TGTGCCAGCAGCCAAGGGAATAGCGGGAGCCACGAGCAGTACTTC
-	TRBV7-3	TRBJ2-3	-	CASSKGAGDGTDTQYF	TGTGCCAGCAGCAAGGGAGCAGGGGACGGGACAGATACGCAGTATTTT
-	TRBV7-3	TRBJ1-6	-	CASSYEGNSPLHF	TGTGCCAGCAGCTATGAGGGTAATTCACCCCTCCACTTT
TRBD1	TRBV6-1	TRBJ2-2	-	CASSGGNRGYVGELFF	TGTGCCAGCAGTGGGGGGAACAGGGGGTATGTCGGGGAGCTGTTTTTT
TRBD2	TRBV9	TRBJ2-2	-	CASSAKASGRGTNTGELFF	TGTGCCAGCAGCGCCAAGGCTAGCGGGAGGGGGACGAACACCGGGGAGCTGTTTTTT
-	TRBV4-1	TRBJ2-3	-	CASSQRSGGQRTSTATQYF	TGCGCCAGCAGCCAACGATCGGGAGGACAGAGAACCAGCACAGCTACGCAGTATTTT
TRBD1	TRBV2	TRBJ2-7	-	CASSSPGQGVSYEQYF	TGTGCCAGCAGCTCGCCGGGACAGGGAGTCTCCTACGAGCAGTACTTC
-	TRBV28	TRBJ1-1	once	CASSPGQLVAFF	TGTGCCAGCAGTCCTGGACAGCTAGTTGCTTTCTTT
-	TRBV27	TRBJ1-5	-	CASSSGTRKDQPQHF	TGTGCCAGCAGTTCCGGGACTCGCAAGGATCAGCCCCAGCATTTT